This T cell receptor beta chain was retrieved from a study of cytomegalovirus exposure and HLA in healthy donors. Across the whole study: The 120 validation repertoires and the approximately 630 first-cohort repertoires shared a platform, a later analysis reported. Findings and limits, study-wide: According to a later analysis, TCR clusters from the first cohort tended to co-occur in the 120 or so validation repertoires. According to reports, the classifier identified cytomegalovirus status with high specificity and sensitivity. A list of 150 to 200 TCR beta chains associated with cytomegalovirus was given.

Profiled with immunoSEQ multiplex PCR; TCRdb holds only in-frame clones, not every one. The sample carries 110,000 to 150,000 clones, approximately 87% recorded once. Note on this clone: As yet, its antigen is unknown.

There are 16 residues in the CDR3. CDR1 SGHRS and CDR2 YFSETQ come from the germline V gene. Germline trimming cut 0 bases from V and 8 bases from J; bases unmatched to any gene: 11. This receptor was obtained from a man aged 18 to 30 in good health and CMV-seronegative. The chain uses TRBV5-1 and TRBJ2-1; 7 positions agree with TRBD2. Material: PBMCs. In DNA form, the CDR3 reads TGCGCCAGCAGCTTGGCGTCGGCTAGCGGCGGTCATGAGCAGTTCTTC. Its translation is CASSLASASGGHEQFF.